What follows describes a single T cell receptor beta chain. CDR1 LGHNT and CDR2 FRNRAP come from the germline V gene. With 5 bases clipped from V and 6 bases from J, the junction kept 5 bases outside the gene matches. The CDR3 extends over 14 amino acids. This record comes from a study of blood T cell repertoires in COVID-19. The method was immunoSEQ multiplex PCR; TCRdb's version includes in-frame clones alone and lacks a portion of them. The sample contains roughly 180,000 clones, about four fifths of which appear only once. The chain links TRBV12-5 to TRBJ2-1; TRBD2 agrees at 9 bases. The receptor comes from a human donor in a cohort sampled during active COVID-19. The sequenced sample was peripheral blood. The CDR3 coding sequence is TGTGCTAGTGGTATTAGCGGGGGCTTCAATGAGCAGTTCTTC. This sequence encodes CASGISGGFNEQFF.